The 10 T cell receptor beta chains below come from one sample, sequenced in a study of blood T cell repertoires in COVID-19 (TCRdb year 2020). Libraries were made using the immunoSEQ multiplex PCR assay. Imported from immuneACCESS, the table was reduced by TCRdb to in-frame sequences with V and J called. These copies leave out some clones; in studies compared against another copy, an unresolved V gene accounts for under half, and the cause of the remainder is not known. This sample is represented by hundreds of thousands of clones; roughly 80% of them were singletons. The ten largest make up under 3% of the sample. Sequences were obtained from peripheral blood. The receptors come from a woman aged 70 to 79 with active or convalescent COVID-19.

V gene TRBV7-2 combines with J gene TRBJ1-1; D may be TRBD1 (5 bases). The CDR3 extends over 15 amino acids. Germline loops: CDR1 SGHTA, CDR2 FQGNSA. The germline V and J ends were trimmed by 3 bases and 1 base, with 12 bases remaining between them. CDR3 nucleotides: TGTGCCAGCAGCTTGTGGGGCAGGTCGAACACTGAAGCTTTCTTT. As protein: CASSLWGRSNTEAFF. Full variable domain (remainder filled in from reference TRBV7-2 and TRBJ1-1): GAGVSQSPSNKVTEKGKDVELRCDPISGHTALYWYRQSLGQGLEFLIYFQGNSAPDKSGLPSDRFSAERTGGSVSTLTIQRTQQEDSAVYLCASSLWGRSNTEAFFGQGTRLTVV.

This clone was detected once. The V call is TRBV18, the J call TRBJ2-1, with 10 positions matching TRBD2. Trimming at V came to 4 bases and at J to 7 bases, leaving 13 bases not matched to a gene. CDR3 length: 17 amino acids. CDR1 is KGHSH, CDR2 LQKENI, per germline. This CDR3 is CASSRPSGGVYENEQFF. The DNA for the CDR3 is TGTGCCAGCTCACGACCTAGCGGGGGTGTTTATGAGAATGAGCAGTTCTTC.

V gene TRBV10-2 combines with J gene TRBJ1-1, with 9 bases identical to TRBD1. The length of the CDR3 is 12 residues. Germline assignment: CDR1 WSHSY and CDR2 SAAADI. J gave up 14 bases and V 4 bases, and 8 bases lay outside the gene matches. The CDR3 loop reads CASSAPQGAGFF. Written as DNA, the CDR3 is TGCGCCAGCAGTGCACCACAGGGGGCGGGCTTCTTT.

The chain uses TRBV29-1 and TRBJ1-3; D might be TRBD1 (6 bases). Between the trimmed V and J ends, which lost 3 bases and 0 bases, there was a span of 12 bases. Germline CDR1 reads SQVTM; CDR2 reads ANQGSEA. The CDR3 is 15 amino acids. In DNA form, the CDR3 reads TGCAGCGTTGAGGGCAGGGGTGACTCTGGAAACACCATATATTTT. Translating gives CSVEGRGDSGNTIYF.

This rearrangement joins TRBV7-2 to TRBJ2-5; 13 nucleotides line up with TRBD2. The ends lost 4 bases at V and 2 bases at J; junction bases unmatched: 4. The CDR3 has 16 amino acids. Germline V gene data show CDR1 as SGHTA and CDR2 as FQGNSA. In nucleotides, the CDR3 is TGTGCCAGCAGCTCCCCACTAGCGGGAGGGCAAGAGACCCAGTACTTC. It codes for CASSSPLAGGQETQYF.

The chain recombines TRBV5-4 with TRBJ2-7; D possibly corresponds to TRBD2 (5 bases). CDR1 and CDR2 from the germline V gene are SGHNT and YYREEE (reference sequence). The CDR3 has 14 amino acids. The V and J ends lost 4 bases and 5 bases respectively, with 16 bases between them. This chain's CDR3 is CASSHRDFSHEQYF. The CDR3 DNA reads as TGTGCCAGCAGCCACCGGGATTTTTCGCACGAGCAGTACTTC.

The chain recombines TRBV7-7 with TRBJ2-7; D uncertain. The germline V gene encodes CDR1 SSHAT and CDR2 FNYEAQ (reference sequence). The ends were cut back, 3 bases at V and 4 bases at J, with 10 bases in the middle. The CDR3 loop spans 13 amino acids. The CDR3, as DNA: TGTGCCAGCAGCTTTAACACAGTATACGAGCAGTACTTC. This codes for CASSFNTVYEQYF. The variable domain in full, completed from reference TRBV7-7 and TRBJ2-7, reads GAGVSQSPRYKVTKRGQDVTLRCDPISSHATLYWYQQALGQGPEFLTYFNYEAQPDKSGLPSDRFSAERPEGSISTLTIQRTEQRDSAMYRCASSFNTVYEQYFGPGTRLTVT.

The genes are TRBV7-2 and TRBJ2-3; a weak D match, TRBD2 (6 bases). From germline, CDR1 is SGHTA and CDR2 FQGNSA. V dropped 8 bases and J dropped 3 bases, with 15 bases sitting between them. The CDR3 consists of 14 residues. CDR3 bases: TGTGCCAGCGGGACGGGGGTTTTGACAGATACGCAGTATTTT. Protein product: CASGTGVLTDTQYF.

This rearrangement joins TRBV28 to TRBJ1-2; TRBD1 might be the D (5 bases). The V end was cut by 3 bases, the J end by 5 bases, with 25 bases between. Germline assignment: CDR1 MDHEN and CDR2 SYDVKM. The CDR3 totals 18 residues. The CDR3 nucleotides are TGTGCCAGCAGTTTCTCCGGGTGGTTGAATGGGGGGGAATATGGCTACACCTTC. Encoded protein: CASSFSGWLNGGEYGYTF.

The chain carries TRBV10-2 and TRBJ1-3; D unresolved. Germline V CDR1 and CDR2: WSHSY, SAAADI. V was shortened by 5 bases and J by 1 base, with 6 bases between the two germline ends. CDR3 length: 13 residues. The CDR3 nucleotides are TGCGCCAGCAGTAGTAGTTCTGGAAACACCATATATTTT. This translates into CASSSSSGNTIYF.